The 32 T cell receptor beta chains presented below share a single source sample, sequenced in a study of CD8 T cells in Susac syndrome. With random hexamers, reverse transcription was performed on 0.5 to 1 ug of RNA. MiXCR, run by TCRdb on the immunoSEQ multiplex PCR reads, gives a single entry per CDR3 protein. The table shows around 180,000 distinct CDR3 sequences, with roughly 92% occurring only once. Sequenced: CD4+ T cells from PBMCs. All receptors come from a human donor with Susac syndrome.

This clonotype occurred once. This chain links TRBV29-1 with TRBJ1-1, with 9 bases identical to TRBD1. Germline V gene data show CDR1 as SQVTM and CDR2 as ANQGSEA. The CDR3 runs to 12 residues. V shed 7 bases and J 7 bases; nucleotides not matched to a gene: 7. Here the CDR3 DNA reads TGCAGCGCGAACAGGGGGCGGGTTGAAGCTTTCTTT. This translates into CSANRGRVEAFF.

The gene calls are TRBV20-1 and TRBJ2-7; 10 nucleotides agree with TRBD1. The V segment lost 0 bases and the J segment 5 bases; nucleotides outside the gene matches: 10. The CDR3 is made up of 16 amino acids. The germline V gene encodes CDR1 DFQATT and CDR2 SNEGSKA (reference sequence). In DNA form, the CDR3 reads TGCAGTGCTAGAGATGTAACAGGACAGGGGGGCGACGAGCAGTACTTC. Amino acid sequence: CSARDVTGQGGDEQYF.

The genes are TRBV5-6 and TRBJ1-2, with 9 bases matching TRBD1. Germline CDR1 reads SGHDT; CDR2 reads YYEEEE. This CDR3 is 14 amino acids long. Trimming took 4 bases from V and 5 from J; bases not matched to a gene: 6. The CDR3 DNA reads TGTGCCAGCAGCGGCGCAGGACAGGGGTATGGCTACACCTTC. It translates to CASSGAGQGYGYTF.

The chain is built from TRBV13 and TRBJ2-5; D is undetermined. Germline-derived CDR1 and CDR2 are PRHDT and FYEKMQ (reference sequence). The CDR3 contains 13 residues. Deletions cut 5 bases from V and 5 bases from J, with 12 bases between. CDR3 sequence (DNA): TGTGCCAGCAGCCTCGTAAGTGGGGAGACCCAGTACTTC. It is translated as CASSLVSGETQYF.

The rearrangement links TRBV7-2 to TRBJ2-7, with TRBD2 identical over 10 bases. The V gene's germline CDR1 is SGHTA and CDR2 FQGNSA. V lost 3 bases, J lost 7 bases, and 9 bases stayed unmatched. The length of the CDR3 is 15 residues. In DNA, the CDR3 is TGTGCCAGCAGCTTCCTATTAGCGGGGGGCAAAGAGCAGTACTTC. Translated, it gives CASSFLLAGGKEQYF.

With regard to this clonotype: The junction differs from germline at one of its ends, possibly a read error. The chain employs TRBV4-1 and TRBJ1-5; D is ambiguous. This CDR3 region has 15 residues. Germline V gene sequence: CDR1 MGHRA, CDR2 YSYEKL. The CDR3 nucleotides are TGCGCCAGCAGCCAAGCGAGGAGACCCAATCTGCCCCAGCATTTT. This encodes CASSQARRPNLPQHF.

This sequence joins TRBV29-1 and TRBJ2-1, with 16 bases aligning to TRBD2. Germline V gene sequence: CDR1 SQVTM, CDR2 ANQGSEA. CDR3 length equals 15 residues. Losses at the gene ends were 4 bases for V and 8 bases for J; bases not matched to a gene: 5. CDR3 bases: TGCAGCGTTGGAGGGACTAGCGGGGGGGCCCATGAGCAGTTCTTC. Protein: CSVGGTSGGAHEQFF.

The chain joins TRBV24-1 to TRBJ1-2; D ambiguous. The germline V gene encodes CDR1 KGHDR and CDR2 SFDVKD. V lost 3 bases and J lost 8, with 9 bases in between. This CDR3 has 12 amino acids. CDR3 DNA sequence: TGTGCCACCAGTGATCCCCACGGGGGCTACACCTTC. It yields the protein CATSDPHGGYTF.

The V call is TRBV2, the J call TRBJ1-6, with 9 bases identical to TRBD1. The ends lost 8 bases at V and 10 bases at J; junction bases unmatched: 9. CDR3 size: 14 residues. The germline CDR1 and CDR2 sequences are SNHLY and FYNNEI. The CDR3 spells CASGMGQGLSPLHF. The CDR3 coding sequence is TGTGCCAGCGGAATGGGACAGGGACTCTCACCCCTCCACTTT.

The chain carries TRBV3-1 and TRBJ2-3; 9 bases are shared with TRBD1. The CDR3 has 14 residues. Germline-derived CDR1 and CDR2 are LGHDT and YNNKEL (reference sequence). V lost 5 bases to trimming and J lost 4 bases; unmatched junction nucleotides: 4. The CDR3 spells CASSDTGGADTQYF. The CDR3 nucleotides are TGTGCCAGCAGCGACACAGGGGGCGCAGATACGCAGTATTTT.

This clonotype appeared a single time. V gene TRBV7-2 combines with J gene TRBJ2-1; D gene uncertain. The CDR3 has 13 amino acids. The V gene's germline CDR1 is SGHTA and CDR2 FQGNSA. V lost 5 bases to trimming and J lost 5 bases, with 10 bases between them. The CDR3 is CASSLAINNEQFF. The CDR3 coding sequence is TGTGCCAGCAGCCTCGCCATTAACAATGAGCAGTTCTTC.

The chain combines TRBV6-6 with TRBJ2-7, with 8 bases aligning to TRBD2. This CDR3 is built from 14 residues. Germline V gene lookup returns CDR1 MNHNY and CDR2 SVGAGI (reference sequence). The V segment lost 5 bases and the J segment 1 base; nucleotides outside the gene matches: 4. The CDR3 DNA follows: TGTGCCAGCAGTACGACGGGGGGGTCCTACGAGCAGTACTTC. This gives the protein CASSTTGGSYEQYF.

This chain joins TRBV11-2 and TRBJ2-3; TRBD2 matches at 13 bases. This CDR3 is built from 17 residues. Losses at the gene ends were 4 bases for V and 2 bases for J; bases not matched to a gene: 6. Germline loops: CDR1 SGHAT, CDR2 FQNNGV. CDR3 in amino acids: CASSSGLAGAHTDTQYF. The CDR3 DNA reads TGTGCCAGCAGCTCCGGACTAGCGGGGGCCCACACAGATACGCAGTATTTT.

The CDR3 is CSVPDPGGNQPQHF. In nucleotides, the CDR3 is TGCAGCGTTCCTGACCCGGGCGGCAATCAGCCCCAGCATTTT. The rearrangement joins TRBV29-1 to TRBJ1-5; no reliable D call. This CDR3 has 14 residues. Trimming took 5 bases from V and 2 from J, leaving 13 bases between them. CDR1 and CDR2 from the germline V gene are SQVTM and ANQGSEA.

The gene calls are TRBV2 and TRBJ1-1; the match to TRBD1 covers 10 bases. The V gene end was trimmed by 6 bases and the J gene end by 5 bases; junction bases not matched to a gene: 6. The CDR3 is 14 amino acids. Germline V gives CDR1 SNHLY, CDR2 FYNNEI. As DNA, the CDR3 is TGTGCCAGCAGCGAGACAGGGGGCAGTACTGAAGCTTTCTTT. As protein: CASSETGGSTEAFF.

The chain carries TRBV12-3 or TRBV12-4 and TRBJ2-7; 9 bases align to TRBD1. The CDR3 runs 13 residues. The V and J ends lost 6 bases and 6 bases, in that order; junction bases with no gene match: 6. CDR3 loop: CASSLTGGLEQYF. In DNA, the CDR3 is TGTGCCAGCAGCCTCACAGGGGGCCTCGAGCAGTACTTC.

The rearrangement uses TRBV30 and TRBJ1-2; possible D gene TRBD1, 5 bases. V shed 4 bases and J shed 8 bases, with 17 bases lying between them. The CDR3 has 13 residues. Per the germline V gene, CDR1 is GTSNPN and CDR2 is SVGIG (reference sequence). CDR3 sequence (DNA): TGTGCCTGGAAAGCAGGGTTGATATTCGGCTACACCTTC. This sequence encodes CAWKAGLIFGYTF.

This CDR3 reads CAWSRTGVYSPLHF. The CDR3, as DNA: TGTGCCTGGAGTAGAACAGGGGTTTATTCACCCCTCCACTTT. J is TRBJ1-6 and V is TRBV30, with 7 bases fitting TRBD1. In germline, CDR1 is GTSNPN, CDR2 SVGIG (reference sequence). This CDR3 is 14 amino acids long. V shed 2 bases, J shed 8 bases, and the junction held 6 bases outside the gene matches.

The table lists this clonotype with a count of one. The chain carries TRBV11-2 and TRBJ1-1, with D possibly being TRBD1 (5 bases). V dropped 5 bases and J dropped 1 base, with 14 bases sitting between them. Germline assignment: CDR1 SGHAT and CDR2 FQNNGV. The CDR3 totals 15 residues. Written as DNA, the CDR3 is TGTGCCAGCAGCCCAGAGCAGGGAGGGAACACTGAAGCTTTCTTT. Its translation is CASSPEQGGNTEAFF.

The V call is TRBV12-3 or TRBV12-4, the J call TRBJ2-7, with TRBD2 identical over 8 bases. The CDR3 totals 13 residues. V lost 7 bases, J lost 7 bases, and 9 bases stayed unmatched. The CDR3 DNA is TGTGCCAGCACCCGGGGGGGGTCCATTGAGCAGTACTTC. Translated, it gives CASTRGGSIEQYF.

The V call is TRBV5-4, the J call TRBJ1-1; no definite D call. This CDR3 is built from 13 residues. From germline, CDR1 is SGHNT and CDR2 YYREEE (reference sequence). Between the trimmed V and J ends, which lost 4 bases and 0 bases, there was a span of 7 bases. The CDR3 here is CASSGVMNTEAFF. DNA of the CDR3: TGTGCCAGCAGCGGGGTTATGAACACTGAAGCTTTCTTT.

This clonotype was picked up one time. The chain combines TRBV4-1 with TRBJ2-7; D is possibly TRBD1 (6 bases). The CDR3 has 15 residues. V was cut by 2 bases and J by 2 bases, with 13 bases left in between. Per the germline V gene, CDR1 is MGHRA and CDR2 is YSYEKL. The CDR3 protein is CASSQSATGAYEQYF. The CDR3 DNA sequence: TGCGCCAGCAGCCAAAGCGCGACAGGAGCCTACGAGCAGTACTTC.

Written as DNA, the CDR3 is TGTGCCAGCCGGGGACGTCAAGCCTACAATGAGCAGTTCTTC. The encoded protein is CASRGRQAYNEQFF. The chain uses TRBV10-3 and TRBJ2-1, with D possibly called TRBD1 or TRBD2 (5 bases each). The CDR3 has 14 residues. Trimming took off 10 bases at V and 2 bases at J, with 15 bases between the two ends. Germline loops: CDR1 ENHRY, CDR2 SYGVKD.

CDR3 in DNA: TGTGCCAGCAGCCCTGGTCGAAGGACAGGGGTGTTCACAGATACGCAGTATTTT. It yields the protein CASSPGRRTGVFTDTQYF. This chain links TRBV7-2 with TRBJ2-3, with 9 bases matching TRBD1. Unmatched junction bases numbered 14, after V lost 5 bases and J lost 2 bases. Germline loops: CDR1 SGHTA, CDR2 FQGNSA. The CDR3 is made up of 18 amino acids.

The gene calls are TRBV20-1 and TRBJ1-6; TRBD1 agrees at 11 bases. V gave up 3 bases and J gave up 10 bases; unmatched junction bases: 8. The CDR3 is 15 residues long. Per the germline V gene, CDR1 is DFQATT and CDR2 is SNEGSKA (reference sequence). For the CDR3, the DNA is TGCAGTGCTAGGACGGGACAGGGGGAGCGATCACCCCTCCACTTT. Protein sequence: CSARTGQGERSPLHF.

The V gene is TRBV5-8, the J gene TRBJ2-1, with D unresolved. The CDR3 contains 13 residues. CDR1 is SGHTS and CDR2 is YDEGEE in the germline V gene. V lost 4 bases and J lost 4, with 9 bases in between. CDR3 nucleotide sequence: TGTGCCAGCAGCCCTCAGCGATACAATGAGCAGTTCTTC. This encodes CASSPQRYNEQFF.

The rearrangement links TRBV18 to TRBJ1-4; tentative D call: TRBD1 (6 bases). Germline assignment: CDR1 KGHSH and CDR2 LQKENI. V was cut by 6 bases and J by 6 bases, with 17 bases left in between. The CDR3 contains 15 residues. Here the CDR3 reads CASSLTGGGDEKLFF. CDR3 DNA sequence: TGTGCCAGCTCCCTAACGGGGGGCGGTGATGAAAAACTGTTTTTT.

The gene calls are TRBV5-1 and TRBJ1-2; TRBD1 aligns across 7 bases. V lost 4 bases to trimming and J lost 4 bases; unmatched junction nucleotides: 10. The CDR3 consists of 15 residues. From germline, CDR1 is SGHRS and CDR2 YFSETQ. CDR3 sequence: CASSVPDRTGYGYTF. CDR3 DNA sequence: TGCGCCAGCAGCGTGCCGGACAGGACGGGCTATGGCTACACCTTC.

This chain links TRBV20-1 with TRBJ2-5, with D perhaps TRBD2 (5 bases). Germline loops: CDR1 DFQATT, CDR2 SNEGSKA (reference sequence). This CDR3 region has 14 residues. The V end was cut by 5 bases, the J end by 4 bases, with 17 bases between. CDR3 nucleotides: TGCAGTGCTCCGACGGGCGGGTCGGGAGAGACCCAGTACTTC. This encodes CSAPTGGSGETQYF.

This clonotype was seen a single time. The chain employs TRBV4-1 and TRBJ1-1; maybe TRBD1 (5 bases). CDR1 is MGHRA and CDR2 is YSYEKL in the germline V gene. CDR3 length equals 13 residues. Trimming left V 4 bases short and J 5 bases short, with 11 bases between. Written as DNA, the CDR3 is TGCGCCAGCAGCCCCAATTCAGGGACTGAAGCTTTCTTT. This encodes CASSPNSGTEAFF.

This clonotype has just one count. V and J are TRBV20-1 and TRBJ2-7, with 7 bases lining up with TRBD1. The germline V gene has CDR1 DFQATT and CDR2 SNEGSKA (reference sequence). The CDR3 extends over 15 amino acids. The trim removed 2 bases at V and 4 bases at J, leaving 11 bases unmatched. The CDR3 region has the DNA TGCAGTGCTAGATCCGTCGTAGGGGGCTCGTACGAGCAGTACTTC. Its protein is CSARSVVGGSYEQYF.

The genes are TRBV4-3 and TRBJ2-1, with TRBD2 identical over 8 bases. The CDR3 sequence is 18 residues long. CDR1 and CDR2 (germline): LGHNA, YSLEER. The junction had 13 bases not matched to a gene; V was cut back by 0 bases and J by 6 bases. The CDR3: CASSQEPETSGGGNEQFF. In nucleotides, the CDR3 is TGCGCCAGCAGCCAAGAACCCGAGACGAGCGGGGGTGGCAATGAGCAGTTCTTC.